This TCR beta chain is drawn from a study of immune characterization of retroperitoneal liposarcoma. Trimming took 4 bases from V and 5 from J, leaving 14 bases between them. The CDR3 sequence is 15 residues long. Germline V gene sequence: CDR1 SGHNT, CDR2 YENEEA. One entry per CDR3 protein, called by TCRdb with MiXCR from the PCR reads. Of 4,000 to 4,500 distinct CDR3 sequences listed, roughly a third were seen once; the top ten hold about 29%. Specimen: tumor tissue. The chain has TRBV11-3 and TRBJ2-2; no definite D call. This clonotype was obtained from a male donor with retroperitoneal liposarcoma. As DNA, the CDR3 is TGTGCCAGCAGCTCGTGGCTTGTAGGGACCGGGGAGCTGTTTTTT. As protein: CASSSWLVGTGELFF.